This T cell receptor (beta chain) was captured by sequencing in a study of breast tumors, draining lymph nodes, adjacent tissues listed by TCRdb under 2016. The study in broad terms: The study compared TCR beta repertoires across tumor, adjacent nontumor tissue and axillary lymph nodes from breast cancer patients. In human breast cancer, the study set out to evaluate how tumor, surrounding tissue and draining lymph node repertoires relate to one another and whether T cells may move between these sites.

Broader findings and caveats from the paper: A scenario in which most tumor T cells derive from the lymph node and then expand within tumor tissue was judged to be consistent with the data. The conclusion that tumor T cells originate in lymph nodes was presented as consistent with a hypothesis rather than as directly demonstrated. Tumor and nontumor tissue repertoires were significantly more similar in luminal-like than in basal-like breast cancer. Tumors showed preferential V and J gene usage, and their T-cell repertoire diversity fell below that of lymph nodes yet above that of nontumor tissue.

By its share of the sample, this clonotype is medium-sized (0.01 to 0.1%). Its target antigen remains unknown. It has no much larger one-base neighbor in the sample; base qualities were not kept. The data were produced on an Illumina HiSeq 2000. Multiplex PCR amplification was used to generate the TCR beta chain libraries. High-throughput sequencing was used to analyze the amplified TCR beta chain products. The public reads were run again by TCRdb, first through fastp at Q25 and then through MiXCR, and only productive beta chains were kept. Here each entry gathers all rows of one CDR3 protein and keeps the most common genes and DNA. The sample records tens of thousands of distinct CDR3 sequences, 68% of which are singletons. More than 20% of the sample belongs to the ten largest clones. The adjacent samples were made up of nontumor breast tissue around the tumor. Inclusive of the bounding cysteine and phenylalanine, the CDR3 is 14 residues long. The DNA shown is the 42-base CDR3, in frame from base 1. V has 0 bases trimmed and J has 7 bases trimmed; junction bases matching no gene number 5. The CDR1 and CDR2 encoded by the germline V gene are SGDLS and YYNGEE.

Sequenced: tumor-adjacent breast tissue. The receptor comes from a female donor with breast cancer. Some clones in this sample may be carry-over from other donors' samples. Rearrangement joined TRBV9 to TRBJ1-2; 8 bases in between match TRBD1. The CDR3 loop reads CASSVAQGAIGYTF. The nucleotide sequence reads TGTGCCAGCAGCGTAGCTCAGGGGGCGATTGGCTACACCTTC.